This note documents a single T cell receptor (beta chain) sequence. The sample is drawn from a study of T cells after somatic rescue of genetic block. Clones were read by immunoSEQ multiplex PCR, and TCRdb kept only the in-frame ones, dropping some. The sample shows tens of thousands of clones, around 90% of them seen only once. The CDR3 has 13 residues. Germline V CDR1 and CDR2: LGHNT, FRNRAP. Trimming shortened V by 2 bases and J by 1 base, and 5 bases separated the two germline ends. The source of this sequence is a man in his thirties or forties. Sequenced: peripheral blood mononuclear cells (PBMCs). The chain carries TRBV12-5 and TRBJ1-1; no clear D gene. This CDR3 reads CASGLLENTEAFF. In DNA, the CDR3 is TGTGCTAGTGGTTTGCTAGAGAACACTGAAGCTTTCTTT.